This T cell receptor (beta chain) was sequenced during a study of blood T cell repertoires in COVID-19. Overall study context: Sites in the United States, Italy and Spain provided acute and convalescent COVID-19 samples. From T cells, B-cell-depleted T cells, or PBMCs came the material, which was cDNA or gDNA.

In the source study's methods: Estimation of nucleated cell counts was performed using reference gene primer amplification. Libraries were prepared by immunoSEQ multiplex PCR; TCRdb keeps only in-frame clonotypes and omits some of them. That table is the source of V, J and clone size, and D and trimming were worked out from the DNA. Here the sample spans about 26,000 clones, 92% being singletons. Sequenced material: peripheral blood. This sequence was found in a human donor in a cohort sampled during active COVID-19.

CDR3 protein: CASSLDNARSFPDTQYF. For the CDR3, the DNA is TGTGCCAGCAGCTTGGATAACGCCAGGTCCTTTCCAGATACGCAGTATTTT. The chain links TRBV7-6 to TRBJ2-3; D not certain. CDR1 SGHVS and CDR2 FNYEAQ come from the germline V gene. The CDR3 has 17 residues. V was shortened by 3 bases and J by 4 bases, with 20 bases between the two germline ends.